Following are 28 T cell receptor beta chains from one sample sequenced in a study of cytomegalovirus exposure and HLA in healthy donors. The primer mix had 60 Vbeta and 13 Jbeta primers. Profiled with immunoSEQ multiplex PCR; TCRdb holds only in-frame clones, not every one. Of 95,000 to 150,000 clones listed, roughly four fifths are singletons. Source material: PBMCs. The receptor source for this set is a woman in her 30s in good health and CMV-seropositive.

The chain uses TRBV7-9 and TRBJ1-1; no firm D call. The CDR3 has 12 amino acids. Germline CDR1 and CDR2: SEHNR and FQNEAQ (reference sequence). The ends were cut back, 6 bases at V and 8 bases at J, with 13 bases in the middle. CDR3 coding DNA: TGTGCCAGCAGTTCCACAGACCTAGAAGCTTTCTTT. Protein product: CASSSTDLEAFF.

The chain joins TRBV9 to TRBJ2-5, with D unresolved. CDR1 and CDR2 from the germline V gene are SGDLS and YYNGEE. The CDR3 length is 15 residues. The V end was cut by 0 bases, the J end by 5 bases, with 14 bases between. The DNA for the CDR3 is TGTGCCAGCAGCGTAGGTTTTGGAGCCACCGAGACCCAGTACTTC. Translation gives CASSVGFGATETQYF.

The chain links TRBV11-2 to TRBJ2-1; maybe TRBD1 (5 bases). Germline CDR1 is SGHAT and CDR2 is FQNNGV. V dropped 1 base and J dropped 2 bases, with 9 bases sitting between them. CDR3 length: 15 amino acids. CDR3 sequence (DNA): TGTGCCAGCAGCTTAGCAGGGTCGACCTACAATGAGCAGTTCTTC. This encodes CASSLAGSTYNEQFF.

The chain recombines TRBV7-6 with TRBJ2-1; weak D call: TRBD1 (6 bases). The V gene's germline CDR1 is SGHVS and CDR2 FNYEAQ. The V end lost 2 bases, the J end lost 7 bases, and 15 bases lay between the germline ends. The length of the CDR3 is 15 residues. The CDR3 loop is CASSLFSGAGNEQFF. DNA for the CDR3: TGTGCCAGCAGCTTATTTTCAGGGGCAGGTAATGAGCAGTTCTTC.

The rearrangement joins TRBV30 to TRBJ2-7; TRBD2 aligns across 7 bases. CDR1 is GTSNPN and CDR2 is SVGIG in the germline V gene (reference sequence). The CDR3 spans 13 residues. V lost 2 bases and J lost 6; bases outside the gene matches: 7. The CDR3 coding sequence is TGTGCCTGGAGTCGACTAGCACGAGGCGAGCAGTACTTC. Translated, it gives CAWSRLARGEQYF.

This clone was detected only once. The chain couples TRBV4-1 to TRBJ1-6; possible D gene TRBD1, 6 bases. Trimming cost V 0 bases and J 6 bases, with 18 bases left between them. Germline V gives CDR1 MGHRA, CDR2 YSYEKL. The CDR3 sequence is 18 residues long. CDR3 DNA: TGCGCCAGCAGCCAAGATGGGAGGGGGGTCCGGAGTAATTCACCCCTCCACTTT. Translating gives CASSQDGRGVRSNSPLHF.

The rearrangement links TRBV6-5 to TRBJ2-3; 7 bases match TRBD1. In germline, CDR1 is MNHEY, CDR2 SVGAGI. J lost 7 bases, V lost 5 bases, and 3 bases had no gene match. The CDR3 contains 12 residues. The CDR3 nucleotides are TGTGCCAGCAGTGAACAGGGGAATACGCAGTATTTT. This encodes CASSEQGNTQYF.

V usage is TRBV29-1 and J usage is TRBJ2-7; D possibly corresponds to TRBD1 (6 bases). The CDR3 contains 12 residues. Germline CDR1 reads SQVTM; CDR2 reads ANQGSEA. Trimming removed 3 bases from V and 7 bases from J, with 13 bases in between. The CDR3 loop is CSVERGLREQYF. CDR3 nucleotide sequence: TGCAGCGTTGAGAGGGGGTTACGGGAGCAGTACTTC.

V and J are TRBV7-2 and TRBJ1-6; a weak D match, TRBD1 (6 bases). V was clipped by 0 bases and J by 9 bases, with 12 bases between them. Germline lookup yields CDR1 SGHTA and CDR2 FQGNSA. This CDR3 is 15 amino acids long. The CDR3 DNA sequence: TGTGCCAGCAGCTTAGCGACAGGATCCGTTTCACCCCTCCACTTT. Translated, it gives CASSLATGSVSPLHF.

The CDR3 nucleotides are TGCGCCAGCAGTGTAAGCACAGATACGCAGTATTTT. It codes for CASSVSTDTQYF. The V and J genes are TRBV5-1 and TRBJ2-3; no reliable D call. This CDR3 contains 12 residues. The germline V and J ends were trimmed by 5 bases and 0 bases, with 4 bases remaining between them. In germline, CDR1 is SGHRS, CDR2 YFSETQ. Complete variable domain (other parts from reference TRBV5-1 and TRBJ2-3): KAGVTQTPRYLIKTRGQQVTLSCSPISGHRSVSWYQQTPGQGLQFLFEYFSETQRNKGNFPGRFSGRQFSNSRSEMNVSTLELGDSALYLCASSVSTDTQYFGPGTRLTVL.

V gene TRBV5-1 combines with J gene TRBJ2-1, with 8 positions matching TRBD1. CDR1 and CDR2 (germline): SGHRS, YFSETQ. Trimming removed 3 bases from V and 7 bases from J; junction bases left unmatched: 9. This CDR3 contains 15 residues. This CDR3 reads CASSSLGQGGNEQFF. Written as DNA, the CDR3 is TGCGCCAGCAGCTCGTTAGGACAGGGTGGTAATGAGCAGTTCTTC. The full variable domain, its missing parts supplied by reference TRBV5-1 and TRBJ2-1, is KAGVTQTPRYLIKTRGQQVTLSCSPISGHRSVSWYQQTPGQGLQFLFEYFSETQRNKGNFPGRFSGRQFSNSRSEMNVSTLELGDSALYLCASSSLGQGGNEQFFGPGTRLTVL.

The chain joins TRBV7-8 to TRBJ2-1; D perhaps matches TRBD1 (5 bases). CDR1 is SGHVS, CDR2 FQNEAQ, per germline. The CDR3 contains 15 residues. Deletions cut 3 bases from V and 3 bases from J, with 12 bases between. CDR3 protein: CASSFTGQGYNEQFF. In DNA form, the CDR3 reads TGTGCCAGCAGCTTTACTGGTCAGGGCTACAATGAGCAGTTCTTC.

This clone has more than one count but fewer than ten. Other DNA variants within this sample encode the same CDR3. The chain employs TRBV18 and TRBJ1-3; D is undetermined. The CDR3 is made up of 14 amino acids. The V and J ends lost 6 bases and 0 bases respectively, with 9 bases between them. Germline loops: CDR1 KGHSH, CDR2 LQKENI. CDR3 DNA sequence: TGTGCCAGCTCCCCCGGGAACTCTGGAAACACCATATATTTT. Its translation: CASSPGNSGNTIYF. The variable domain in full, with the rest retrieved from reference TRBV18 and TRBJ1-3, is NAGVMQNPRHLVRRRGQEARLRCSPMKGHSHVYWYRQLPEEGLKFMVYLQKENIIDESGMPKERFSAEFPKEGPSILRIQQVVRGDSAAYFCASSPGNSGNTIYFGEGSWLTVV.

The chain links TRBV6-1 to TRBJ2-3; 9 nucleotides align to TRBD1. This CDR3 is 13 amino acids long. Germline trimming cut 4 bases from V and 4 bases from J; bases unmatched to any gene: 0. CDR1 is MNHNS and CDR2 is SASEGT in the germline V gene. Here the CDR3 reads CASSGQGADTQYF. The CDR3 bases are TGTGCCAGCAGTGGACAGGGGGCAGATACGCAGTATTTT.

The chain recombines TRBV12-5 with TRBJ1-3; 9 bases align to TRBD1. Germline CDR1 is LGHNT and CDR2 is FRNRAP. The CDR3 contains 13 residues. V trimming: 5 bases; J trimming: 8 bases; junction bases outside the gene matches: 4. The CDR3 spells CASGPQGADTIYF. The CDR3 bases are TGTGCTAGTGGTCCACAGGGGGCGGACACCATATATTTT.

J is TRBJ2-2 and V is TRBV4-3; 7 bases line up with TRBD2. Germline CDR1 reads LGHNA; CDR2 reads YSLEER. CDR3 length equals 16 residues. Trimming at V came to 0 bases and at J to 4 bases, leaving 5 bases not matched to a gene. As DNA, the CDR3 is TGCGCCAGCAGCCAAGATCGGGGAGGGTCCACCGGGGAGCTGTTTTTT. Translation gives CASSQDRGGSTGELFF.

The chain has TRBV29-1 and TRBJ2-1, with a tentative D call TRBD2 (6 bases). Trimming took 5 bases from V and 0 from J, leaving 11 bases between them. The CDR3 sequence is 14 residues long. Germline V gene lookup returns CDR1 SQVTM and CDR2 ANQGSEA. The CDR3: CSVSPGSSYNEQFF. CDR3 sequence (DNA): TGCAGCGTTTCCCCCGGGAGCTCCTACAATGAGCAGTTCTTC.

The rearrangement uses TRBV7-7 and TRBJ2-3, with D possibly matching TRBD2 (5 bases). The CDR3 spans 15 residues. Germline V gene sequence: CDR1 SSHAT, CDR2 FNYEAQ (reference sequence). With 5 bases removed from V and 1 base from J, the gap between germline ends came to 13 bases. Written as DNA, the CDR3 is TGTGCCAGCAGCCTGAGCGGCGCTGGCACAGATACGCAGTATTTT. Its protein is CASSLSGAGTDTQYF.

This clone was picked up a small number of times. The DNA for the CDR3 is TGTGCCAGCAGTTTAGGAACAGGGGGTTTTAGTTCACCCCTCCACTTT. Protein: CASSLGTGGFSSPLHF. This sequence joins TRBV27 and TRBJ1-6, with 8 bases aligning to TRBD1. The CDR3 is made up of 16 amino acids. CDR1 is MNHEY, CDR2 SMNVEV, per germline (reference sequence). V was clipped by 2 bases and J by 9 bases; unmatched bases: 9.

This sequence joins TRBV13 and TRBJ1-1, with D uncertain. V was shortened by 4 bases and J by 8 bases, with 17 bases between the two germline ends. This CDR3 comprises 14 residues. CDR1 and CDR2 from the germline V gene are PRHDT and FYEKMQ (reference sequence). CDR3 sequence (DNA): TGTGCCAGCAGCTACCAGAACAGCCTACGAGAAGCTTTCTTT. Translation: CASSYQNSLREAFF. Using reference TRBV13 and TRBJ1-1 for the parts outside the CDR3, the full variable domain is AAGVIQSPRHLIKEKRETATLKCYPIPRHDTVYWYQQGPGQDPQFLISFYEKMQSDKGSIPDRFSAQQFSDYHSELNMSSLELGDSALYFCASSYQNSLREAFFGQGTRLTVV.

The V call is TRBV7-2, the J call TRBJ2-5, with TRBD1 as a possible D gene (5 bases). The CDR3 length is 15 residues. CDR1 and CDR2 (germline): SGHTA, FQGNSA. The germline V and J ends were trimmed by 0 bases and 2 bases, with 10 bases remaining between them. The CDR3 DNA reads TGTGCCAGCAGCTTAGCCGTCAGGGAACAAGAGACCCAGTACTTC. Amino acids: CASSLAVREQETQYF.

The J gene is TRBJ1-6, the V gene TRBV6-5, with 8 nucleotides matching TRBD1. Germline CDR1 and CDR2: MNHEY and SVGAGI. The CDR3 is 15 amino acids. V trimming: 5 bases; J trimming: 7 bases; junction bases outside the gene matches: 7. CDR3 bases: TGTGCCAGCAGTATCAGGACAGGGTGGAATTCACCCCTCCACTTT. Its translation: CASSIRTGWNSPLHF.

The chain links TRBV5-6 to TRBJ2-1; weak D call: TRBD2 (5 bases). CDR1 is SGHDT, CDR2 YYEEEE, per germline. The CDR3 length is 13 residues. V lost 0 bases and J 12 bases, leaving 13 bases between the germline ends. This CDR3 reads CASSLGRGYVQFF. In DNA form, the CDR3 reads TGTGCCAGCAGCTTGGGGAGAGGGTACGTGCAGTTCTTC.

This clone was detected a few times. The V gene is TRBV4-2, the J gene TRBJ1-4, with D maybe TRBD1 (5 bases). Germline CDR1 is LGHNA and CDR2 is YNFKEQ. The CDR3 has 16 amino acids. The V gene lost 0 bases and the J gene lost 13 bases, with 21 bases spanning the gap. CDR3 bases: TGTGCCAGCAGCCAAGATACGGGGGGAGCACCCGGGCGACTGTTTTTT. Residues: CASSQDTGGAPGRLFF.

J is TRBJ1-3 and V is TRBV4-3; D not certain. Trimming cost V 4 bases and J 3 bases, with 10 bases left between them. The germline V gene encodes CDR1 LGHNA and CDR2 YSLEER. The CDR3 sequence is 14 residues long. CDR3 amino acids: CASSPRVYGNTIYF. As DNA, the CDR3 is TGCGCCAGCAGCCCCCGGGTGTATGGAAACACCATATATTTT.

This clone was counted between two and nine times. The J gene is TRBJ1-5, the V gene TRBV6-5; the D gene is possibly TRBD1 (5 bases). CDR3 length equals 13 residues. The germline V and J ends were trimmed by 6 bases and 7 bases, with 13 bases remaining between them. Germline V gene data show CDR1 as MNHEY and CDR2 as SVGAGI. CDR3 region: CASSRGRSQPQHF. The CDR3 coding sequence is TGTGCCAGCAGCCGGGGGAGGTCACAGCCCCAGCATTTT.

This clone was observed a few times. The chain carries TRBV19 and TRBJ1-4; D is ambiguous. The CDR3 length is 15 residues. CDR1 and CDR2 from the germline V gene are LNHDA and SQIVND (reference sequence). The V and J ends lost 8 bases and 6 bases respectively, with 19 bases between them. Here the CDR3 DNA reads TGTGCCAGTGCAACCGCGGGAGCCAAGGATGAAAAACTGTTTTTT. Amino acids: CASATAGAKDEKLFF.

V usage is TRBV20-1 and J usage is TRBJ2-5; D ambiguous. This CDR3 region has 11 residues. CDR1 and CDR2 from the germline V gene are DFQATT and SNEGSKA (reference sequence). Trimming removed 6 bases at V and 5 bases at J, with 10 bases between. CDR3 coding DNA: TGCAGTGCCCCTTTCGGGGAGACCCAGTACTTC. Its translation is CSAPFGETQYF.